This TCR beta chain was identified in a study of cytomegalovirus exposure and HLA in healthy donors. Study findings and constraints: With DRB1 most and HLA-C fewest, TCR association rates differed between HLA loci in a later analysis. A list of 150 to 200 TCR beta chains associated with cytomegalovirus was given.

Details on this clone: The antigen is undetermined.

The PCR employed 60 Vbeta primers together with 13 Jbeta primers. Sequenced by immunoSEQ multiplex PCR; TCRdb stores in-frame clones only, minus some. The data hold 90,000 to 140,000 clones, with more than 80% observed a single time. With 0 bases clipped from V and 2 bases from J, the junction kept 5 bases outside the gene matches. The germline gives CDR1 SGHDT, CDR2 YYEEEE. CDR3 size: 16 residues. The TCR sequence derives from a man aged 18 to 35 in good health and CMV-seronegative. The chain carries TRBV5-6 and TRBJ2-7, with 10 bases that match TRBD2. Sequences were obtained from PBMCs. CDR3 protein: CASSLGLAGATYEQYF. In DNA, the CDR3 is TGTGCCAGCAGCTTGGGGCTAGCGGGAGCGACCTACGAGCAGTACTTC.